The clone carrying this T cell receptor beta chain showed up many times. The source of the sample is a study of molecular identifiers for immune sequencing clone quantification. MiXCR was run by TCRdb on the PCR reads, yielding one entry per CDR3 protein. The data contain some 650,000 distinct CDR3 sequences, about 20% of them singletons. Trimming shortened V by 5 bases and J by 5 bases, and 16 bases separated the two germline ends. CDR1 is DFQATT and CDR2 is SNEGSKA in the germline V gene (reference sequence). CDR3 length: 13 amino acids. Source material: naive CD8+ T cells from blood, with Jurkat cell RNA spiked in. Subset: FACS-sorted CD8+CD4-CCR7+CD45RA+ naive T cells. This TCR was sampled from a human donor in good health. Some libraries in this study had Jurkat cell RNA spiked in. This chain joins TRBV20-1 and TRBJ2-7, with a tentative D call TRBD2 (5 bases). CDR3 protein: CSAAMGLADEQYF. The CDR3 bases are TGCAGTGCTGCAATGGGTCTAGCAGACGAGCAGTACTTC.